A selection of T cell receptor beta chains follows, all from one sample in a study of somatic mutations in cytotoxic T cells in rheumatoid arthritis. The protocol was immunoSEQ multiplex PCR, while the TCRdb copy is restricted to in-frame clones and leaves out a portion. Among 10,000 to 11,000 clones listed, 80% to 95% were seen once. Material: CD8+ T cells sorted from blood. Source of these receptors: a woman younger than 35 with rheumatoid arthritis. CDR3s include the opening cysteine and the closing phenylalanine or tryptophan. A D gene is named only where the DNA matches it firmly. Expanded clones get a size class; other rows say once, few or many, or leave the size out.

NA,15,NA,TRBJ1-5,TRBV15,CATSPTGFSNQPQHF,TGTGCCACCAGTCCAACCGGGTTTAGCAATCAGCCCCAGCATTTT
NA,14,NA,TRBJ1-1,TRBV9,CASSVSGTKTEAFF,TGTGCCAGCAGCGTAAGTGGGACAAAGACTGAAGCTTTCTTT
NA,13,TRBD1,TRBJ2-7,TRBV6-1,CASSIQGAREQYF,TGTGCCAGCAGTATACAGGGGGCGCGGGAGCAGTACTTC
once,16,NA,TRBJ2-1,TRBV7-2,CASSEKILGFYNEQFF,TGTGCCAGCAGCGAGAAAATACTAGGATTCTACAATGAGCAGTTCTTC
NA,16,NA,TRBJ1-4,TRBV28,CASSSTAGGWDEKLFF,TGTGCCAGCAGTTCGACGGCGGGGGGTTGGGATGAAAAACTGTTTTTT
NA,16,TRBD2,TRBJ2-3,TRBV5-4,CASPSGRGGSTDTQYF,TGTGCCAGCCCCTCCGGACGGGGGGGAAGCACAGATACGCAGTATTTT
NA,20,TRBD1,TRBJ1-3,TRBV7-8,CASRRRPGQGYTMAGNTIYF,TGTGCCAGCAGGCGGCGACCGGGACAGGGATATACTATGGCTGGAAACACCATATATTTT
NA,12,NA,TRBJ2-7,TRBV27,CASRAFSNEQYF,TGTGCCAGCAGGGCATTTTCGAACGAGCAGTACTTC
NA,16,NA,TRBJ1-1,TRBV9,CASSVVAWGYDTEAFF,TGTGCCAGCAGCGTAGTAGCGTGGGGATATGACACTGAAGCTTTCTTT
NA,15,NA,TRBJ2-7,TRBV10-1,CASSEHGIAEDEQYF,TGCGCCAGCAGTGAGCACGGGATAGCGGAGGACGAGCAGTACTTC
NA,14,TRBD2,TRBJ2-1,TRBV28,CASARRAGDPEQFF,TGTGCCAGCGCAAGGAGAGCGGGAGATCCTGAGCAGTTCTTC
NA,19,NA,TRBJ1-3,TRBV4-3,CASSQDGGHGGRTGNTIYF,TGCGCCAGCAGCCAAGACGGGGGGCATGGGGGACGGACTGGAAACACCATATATTTT
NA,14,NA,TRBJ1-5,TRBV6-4,CASSDSWEGQPQHF,TGTGCCAGCAGTGACTCGTGGGAGGGTCAGCCCCAGCATTTT
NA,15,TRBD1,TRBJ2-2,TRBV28,CASSLGTGDTGELFF,TGTGCCAGCAGTTTAGGGACAGGGGACACCGGGGAGCTGTTTTTT
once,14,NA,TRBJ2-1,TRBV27,CASSLWVANNEQFF,TGTGCCAGCAGTTTATGGGTAGCGAACAATGAGCAGTTCTTC
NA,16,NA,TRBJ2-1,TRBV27,CASSLVPEVGGNEQFF,TGTGCCAGCAGTTTAGTCCCCGAAGTTGGGGGGAATGAGCAGTTCTTC
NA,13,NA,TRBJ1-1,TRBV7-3,CASSSTGNTEAFF,TGTGCCAGCAGCTCGACGGGGAACACTGAAGCTTTCTTT
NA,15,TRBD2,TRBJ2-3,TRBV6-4,CASSEGSGSTDTQYF,TGTGCCAGCAGTGAAGGTAGCGGGAGCACAGATACGCAGTATTTT
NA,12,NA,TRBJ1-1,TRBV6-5,CASSPLNTEAFF,TGTGCCAGCTCTCCCCTAAACACTGAAGCTTTCTTT
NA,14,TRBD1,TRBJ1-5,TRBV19,CASRRTGSNQPQHF,TGTGCCAGTAGAAGGACAGGGAGCAATCAGCCCCAGCATTTT
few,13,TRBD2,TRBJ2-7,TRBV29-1,CSVGGGADYEQYF,TGCAGCGTTGGGGGAGGGGCGGACTACGAGCAGTACTTC
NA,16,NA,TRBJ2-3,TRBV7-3,CASSLTPTILTDTQYF,TGTGCCAGCAGCTTAACCCCGACTATTCTCACAGATACGCAGTATTTT
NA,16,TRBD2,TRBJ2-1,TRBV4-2,CASSQERIAGYNEQFF,TGTGCCAGCAGCCAAGAAAGAATAGCGGGGTACAATGAGCAGTTCTTC
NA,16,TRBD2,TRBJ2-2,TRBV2,CASSDGTSGGGGELFF,TGTGCCAGCAGCGATGGGACTAGCGGGGGGGGCGGGGAGCTGTTTTTT
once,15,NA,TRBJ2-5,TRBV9,CASSVPDRPAETQYF,TGTGCCAGCAGCGTCCCCGACAGGCCCGCAGAGACCCAGTACTTC
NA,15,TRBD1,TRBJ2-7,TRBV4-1,CASSTTTGDGREQYF,TGCGCCAGCAGCACAACGACAGGGGACGGGCGCGAGCAGTACTTC
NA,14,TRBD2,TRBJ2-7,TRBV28,CASSSPRGVSEQYF,TGTGCCAGCAGTTCCCCCCGGGGGGTGAGCGAGCAGTACTTC
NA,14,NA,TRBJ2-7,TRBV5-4,CASSPLGGPYEQYF,TGTGCCAGCAGTCCGCTCGGGGGTCCCTACGAGCAGTACTTC
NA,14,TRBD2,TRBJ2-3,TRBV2,CARQGLAGDDTQYF,TGTGCCAGACAGGGACTAGCGGGAGACGATACGCAGTATTTT
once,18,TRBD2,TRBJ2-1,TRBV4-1,CASSPTLAGEGPYNEQFF,TGCGCCAGCAGCCCAACTCTAGCGGGGGAGGGACCCTACAATGAGCAGTTCTTC
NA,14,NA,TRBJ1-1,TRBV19,CASSIFDWNTEAFF,TGTGCCAGTAGTATATTTGACTGGAACACTGAAGCTTTCTTT
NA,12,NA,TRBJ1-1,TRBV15,CAAGQLNTEAFF,TGTGCCGCTGGACAGTTGAACACTGAAGCTTTCTTT
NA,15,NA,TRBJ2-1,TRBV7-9,CASSLEGGIYNEQFF,TGTGCCAGCAGCTTAGAGGGGGGGATCTACAATGAGCAGTTCTTC
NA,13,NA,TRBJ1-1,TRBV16,CASRRGGASEAFF,TGTGCCAGCAGACGAGGGGGGGCTTCTGAAGCTTTCTTT
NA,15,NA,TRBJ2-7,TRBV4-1,CASSQKGGGSYEQYF,TGCGCCAGCAGCCAGAAGGGAGGGGGATCCTACGAGCAGTACTTC
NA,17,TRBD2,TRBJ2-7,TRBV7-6,CASSSLLAGGDSYEQYF,TGTGCCAGCAGCTCACTACTAGCGGGGGGCGACTCCTACGAGCAGTACTTC
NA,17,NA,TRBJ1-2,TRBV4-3,CASSQVHGDRGTYGYTF,TGCGCCAGCAGCCAAGTTCACGGGGACCGGGGGACCTATGGCTACACCTTC
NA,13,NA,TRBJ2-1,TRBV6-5,CASSLGLPWEQFF,TGTGCCAGCAGTCTCGGACTCCCTTGGGAGCAGTTCTTC
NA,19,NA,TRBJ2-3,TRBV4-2,CASSQVVSSGRGETDTQYF,TGTGCCAGCAGCCAAGTGGTTTCTAGCGGAAGGGGGGAGACAGATACGCAGTATTTT
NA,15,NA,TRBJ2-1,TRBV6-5,CASSYSGREVNEQFF,TGTGCCAGCAGTTACTCGGGCAGGGAAGTGAATGAGCAGTTCTTC
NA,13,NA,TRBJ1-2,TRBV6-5,CASSLTLTYGYTF,TGTGCCAGCAGTTTGACACTGACCTACGGCTACACCTTC
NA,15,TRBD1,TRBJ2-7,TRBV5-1,CASSLAGQGSSEQYF,TGCGCCAGCAGCTTGGCCGGACAGGGTTCAAGCGAGCAGTACTTC
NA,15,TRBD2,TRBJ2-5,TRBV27,CASSPGLAGGETQYF,TGTGCCAGCAGTCCAGGACTAGCGGGAGGCGAGACCCAGTACTTC
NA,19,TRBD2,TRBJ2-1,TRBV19,CASSMPFEGLAGSYNEQFF,TGTGCCAGTAGTATGCCGTTCGAGGGGCTAGCGGGAAGTTACAATGAGCAGTTCTTC
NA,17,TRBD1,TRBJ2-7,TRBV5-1,CASSLGPGQAISYEQYF,TGCGCCAGCAGCCTTGGACCCGGACAGGCTATATCCTACGAGCAGTACTTC
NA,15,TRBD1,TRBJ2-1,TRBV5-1,CASSFWTGPNNEQFF,TGCGCCAGCAGCTTTTGGACAGGACCAAACAATGAGCAGTTCTTC
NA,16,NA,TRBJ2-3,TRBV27,CASSLVVTARVDTQYF,TGTGCCAGCAGTTTAGTAGTAACGGCCCGGGTCGATACGCAGTATTTT
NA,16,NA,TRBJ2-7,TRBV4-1,CASSQAVQGSSYEQYF,TGCGCCAGCAGCCAGGCCGTCCAGGGGAGCTCCTACGAGCAGTACTTC
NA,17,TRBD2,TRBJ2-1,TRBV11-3,CASSPPRVAGGPNEQFF,TGTGCCAGCAGCCCCCCAAGGGTAGCGGGAGGGCCTAATGAGCAGTTCTTC
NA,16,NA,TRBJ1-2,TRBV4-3,CASSQDRFNRIYGYTF,TGCGCCAGCAGCCAAGATCGGTTCAACCGTATCTATGGCTACACCTTC
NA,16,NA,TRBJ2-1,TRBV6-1,CASSEGKRGAYNEQFF,TGTGCCAGCAGTGAAGGTAAACGGGGGGCATACAATGAGCAGTTCTTC
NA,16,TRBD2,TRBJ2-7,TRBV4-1,CASSQGSLAGVNEQYF,TGCGCCAGCAGCCAAGGTAGCCTAGCGGGAGTGAACGAGCAGTACTTC
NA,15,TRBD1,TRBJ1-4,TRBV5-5,CASSWGQSPNEKLFF,TGTGCCAGCAGCTGGGGACAGAGCCCTAATGAAAAACTGTTTTTT
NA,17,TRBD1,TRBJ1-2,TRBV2,CASSEAADRGYIYGYTF,TGTGCCAGCAGTGAAGCCGCGGACAGGGGTTACATCTATGGCTACACCTTC
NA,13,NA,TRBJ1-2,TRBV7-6,CASSSDSLHGYTF,TGTGCCAGCAGCTCAGATTCCCTCCATGGCTACACCTTC
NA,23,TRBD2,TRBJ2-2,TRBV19,CASSIPRLAAGTSGRALTGELFF,TGTGCCAGTAGTATTCCCCGGCTGGCCGCCGGGACTAGCGGGAGGGCCTTGACCGGGGAGCTGTTTTTT
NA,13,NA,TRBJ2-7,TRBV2,CASSARAGYEQYF,TGTGCCAGCAGTGCGAGGGCAGGATACGAGCAGTACTTC